This is a list of T cell receptor beta chains from one sample in a study of T cell repertoires in cytomegalovirus infection. A single record per CDR3 protein comes from TCRdb applying MiXCR to the reads. The profile shows under 800,000 distinct CDR3 sequences, 24% of them singletons. The specimen sequenced was CD8+ T cells from PBMCs. These receptors all come from a human donor in good health (CMV status not recorded). Some clones in this sample may be carry-over from other donors' samples. Both conserved end residues are part of each CDR3. The D gene is left open where the match is weak. The listing skips clone size in some rows; elsewhere it reads once, few, many or a size class.

d_gene,j_gene,abundance,len,v_gene,CDR3nt,CDR3aa
-,TRBJ2-3,few,16,TRBV4-3,TGCGCCAGCAGCCAAGATGGACCGGGGGGCACAGATACGCAGTATTTT,CASSQDGPGGTDTQYF
TRBD1,TRBJ2-1,few,16,TRBV7-6,TGTGCCAGCAGCTTAGCGCTCGGGACAGGGTTGAATGAGCAGTTCTTC,CASSLALGTGLNEQFF
-,TRBJ2-2,few,12,TRBV2,TGTGCCAGCAGTAGAAAGGACAGGGAGCTGTTTTTT,CASSRKDRELFF
-,TRBJ2-5,many,15,TRBV7-2,TGTGCCAGCAGCTTAGGAGGGGGGTGGCAAGAGACCCAGTACTTC,CASSLGGGWQETQYF
-,TRBJ2-1,-,14,TRBV29-1,TGCAGCGTGGAGGGTCATGGGACAGACAATGAGCAGTTCTTC,CSVEGHGTDNEQFF
-,TRBJ1-2,many,15,TRBV7-6,TGTGCCAGCAGCCTAGACACCGGGACTGAATATGGCTACACCTTC,CASSLDTGTEYGYTF
-,TRBJ1-2,-,13,TRBV29-1,TGCAGCGTTGAGGACGGACTTAACTATGGCTACACCTTC,CSVEDGLNYGYTF
TRBD2,TRBJ2-1,few,15,TRBV7-9,TGTGCCAGCAGCTCGACTAGCGGGGCTCGGGATGAGCAGTTCTTC,CASSSTSGARDEQFF
-,TRBJ1-5,-,16,TRBV28,TGTGCCAACAGAGAGAGGACGAGAAATAGCAATCAGCCCCAGCATTTT,CANRERTRNSNQPQHF
-,TRBJ1-6,many,12,TRBV7-6,TGTGCCAGCAGCTTGGATGGGCCACCCCTCCACTTT,CASSLDGPPLHF
-,TRBJ2-1,few,16,TRBV7-8,TGTGCCAGCAGCCCTAGACCTTTAGCTGATAACAATGAGCAGTTCTTC,CASSPRPLADNNEQFF
TRBD1,TRBJ2-1,many,14,TRBV5-8,TGTGCCAGCAGCCAACTGACAGGGTACAATGAGCAGTTCTTC,CASSQLTGYNEQFF
TRBD1,TRBJ2-1,once,16,TRBV14,TGTGCCAGCAGCCTAGGGACAGGACGAATTAGGAATGAGCAGTTCTTC,CASSLGTGRIRNEQFF
-,TRBJ2-2,-,17,TRBV5-5,TGTGCCAGCAGCGATGGGGCGGGGCACCAACTCACCGGGGAGCTGTTTTTT,CASSDGAGHQLTGELFF
-,TRBJ2-2,-,16,TRBV9,TGTGCCAGCAGCGTAGAAACTATATCGAACACCGGGGAGCTGTTTTTT,CASSVETISNTGELFF
-,TRBJ2-2,few,17,TRBV7-9,TGTGCCAGCAGCACTCCGCTCTCAGGGCCGTACACCGGGGAGCTGTTTTTT,CASSTPLSGPYTGELFF
-,TRBJ2-2,-,14,TRBV12-3/TRBV12-4,TGTGCCAGCAGTTTTTGGGAGGCCACCGGGGAGCTGTTTTTT,CASSFWEATGELFF
-,TRBJ2-3,many,14,TRBV27,TGTGCCAGCAGTTCGACCGATAGCACAGATACGCAGTATTTT,CASSSTDSTDTQYF
TRBD2,TRBJ2-1,-,15,TRBV3-1,TGTGCCAGCAGCCCCGCTAGCGGGGGGTCCAATGAGCAGTTCTTC,CASSPASGGSNEQFF
TRBD1,TRBJ2-1,-,16,TRBV5-5,TGTCACTCCCAGCAGCTCCAGGGACAGGGGTTGGATGAGCAGTTCTTC,CHSQQLQGQGLDEQFF
-,TRBJ2-1,-,17,TRBV5-6,TGTGCCAAACTTAGGGACTTCTCTCGCTCCGACTTCAATGAGCAGTTCTTC,CAKLRDFSRSDFNEQFF
-,TRBJ2-3,few,15,TRBV15,TGTGCCACCAGCAGAGTCGAAACTAGCACAGATACGCAGTATTTT,CATSRVETSTDTQYF
TRBD1,TRBJ1-4,-,19,TRBV20-1,TGCAGTGCTACCCCCCTAGGACAGGGGGTCCCCTCGACTAATGAAAAACTGTTTTTT,CSATPLGQGVPSTNEKLFF
-,TRBJ2-7,many,12,TRBV6-5,TGTGCCAGCAGCCCCGGGGTCTACGAGCAGTACTTC,CASSPGVYEQYF
-,TRBJ2-1,many,13,TRBV7-9,TGTGCCAGCAGCTTAGGTCGCACGGGTGAGCAGTTCTTC,CASSLGRTGEQFF
-,TRBJ1-1,few,14,TRBV29-1,TGCAGCGCTCACCTACAGGGCCAGAACACTGAAGCTTTCTTT,CSAHLQGQNTEAFF
TRBD1,TRBJ2-1,many,16,TRBV11-3,TGTGCCAGCAGCTTAGGATACCAGGGGGTATACAATGAGCAGTTCTTC,CASSLGYQGVYNEQFF
-,TRBJ2-3,few,14,TRBV5-6,TGTGCCAGCAGCTCCCGGACTTACACAGATACGCAGTATTTT,CASSSRTYTDTQYF
TRBD2,TRBJ2-1,many,17,TRBV7-8,TGTGCCAGCAGTTATACAAGCGAAGCGGGGCTATACAATGAGCAGTTCTTC,CASSYTSEAGLYNEQFF
TRBD2,TRBJ2-1,many,17,TRBV27,TGTGCCAGCAGTTTATTGGGCGGGGGGGCCTCCTACAATGAGCAGTTCTTC,CASSLLGGGASYNEQFF
-,TRBJ2-1,many,11,TRBV12-3/TRBV12-4,TGTGCCAGCAGCTTACCCAATGAGCAGTTCTTC,CASSLPNEQFF
-,TRBJ1-5,-,15,TRBV10-3,TGTGCCATCAGTGAAGGGTCGTATAGCAATCAGCCCCAGCATTTT,CAISEGSYSNQPQHF
-,TRBJ1-5,-,11,TRBV28,TGTGCCAGCAGTTTTGGGGTCCCCCAGCATTTT,CASSFGVPQHF
-,TRBJ2-2,few,15,TRBV7-9,TGTGCCAGCAGCGCACGCGGGGTGTACACCGGGGAGCTGTTTTTT,CASSARGVYTGELFF
-,TRBJ2-2,-,16,TRBV25-1,TGTGCCAGCAGTGAATTAGGGGGAACTAACACCGGGGAGCTGTTTTTT,CASSELGGTNTGELFF
-,TRBJ1-1,many,15,TRBV2,TGTGCCAGCAGTGAAGCGAACCGAAAGAACACTGAAGCTTTCTTT,CASSEANRKNTEAFF
-,TRBJ2-1,-,15,TRBV20-1,TGCAGTGCTCCTCGGACCCGATACGTTGAGAGTGAGCAGTTCTTC,CSAPRTRYVESEQFF
-,TRBJ2-1,-,16,TRBV2,TGTGCCAGCAGTGTGCCAGGACCCCTAGCCTTTAGTGAGCAGTTCTTC,CASSVPGPLAFSEQFF
-,TRBJ2-3,-,13,TRBV20-1,TGCAGTGCTATCCAGGGATTCACAGATACGCAGTATTTT,CSAIQGFTDTQYF
-,TRBJ1-5,-,15,TRBV28,TGTGCCAGCAGTTTAACCACGGATATTCGTCAGCCCCAGCATTTT,CASSLTTDIRQPQHF
-,TRBJ2-3,-,16,TRBV7-6,TGTGCCGGCAGCTTATCAGGGGCATCTAGCACAGATACGCGGTATTTT,CAGSLSGASSTDTRYF